The 4 T cell receptor beta chains presented below share a single source sample, sequenced in a study of OX40 agonist ivuxolimab in advanced cancers. Using immunoSEQ multiplex PCR, the repertoire was profiled, and TCRdb retains in-frame clones only, with some absent. The table lists about 49,000 clones, 80% to 85% of them singletons. The material sequenced was CD4+ or CD8+ T cells sorted from blood, taken in a trial of the OX40 agonist ivuxolimab. The receptors here all came from an adult with an advanced solid tumor such as melanoma, head and neck, liver or kidney cancer.

The chain carries TRBV6-6 and TRBJ2-4; 7 nucleotides line up with TRBD2. Germline CDR1 MNHNY, CDR2 SVGAGI (reference sequence). Unmatched junction bases numbered 6, after V lost 2 bases and J lost 8 bases. The CDR3 covers 14 residues. Written as DNA, the CDR3 is TGTGCCAGCAGTTACACGAGCGGGGCGTACATTCAGTACTTC. It yields the protein CASSYTSGAYIQYF.

The chain joins TRBV7-9 to TRBJ2-1, with no clear D. Germline V gene data show CDR1 as SEHNR and CDR2 as FQNEAQ (reference sequence). V was pared by 2 bases and J by 7 bases, with 9 bases between. The length of the CDR3 is 13 residues. CDR3: CASSLIAGNEQFF. The CDR3 coding sequence is TGTGCCAGCAGCTTAATTGCCGGAAATGAGCAGTTCTTC. The whole variable domain, remainder taken from reference TRBV7-9 and TRBJ2-1, is DTGVSQNPRHKITKRGQNVTFRCDPISEHNRLYWYRQTLGQGPEFLTYFQNEAQLEKSRLLSDRFSAERPKGSFSTLEIQRTEQGDSAMYLCASSLIAGNEQFFGPGTRLTVL.

The J gene is TRBJ2-1, the V gene TRBV28; the D is unclear. The germline gives CDR1 MDHEN, CDR2 SYDVKM. V was pared by 6 bases and J by 6 bases, with 18 bases between. The CDR3 length is 15 residues. Here the CDR3 reads CASSLPGPGLNEQFF. The CDR3 region has the DNA TGTGCCAGCAGCTTACCGGGTCCTGGCCTCAATGAGCAGTTCTTC.

V gene TRBV19 combines with J gene TRBJ2-1; 8 bases match TRBD2. From germline, CDR1 is LNHDA and CDR2 SQIVND (reference sequence). V lost 0 bases and J lost 4; bases outside the gene matches: 2. The CDR3 consists of 15 residues. The CDR3 reads CASSIEREGYNEQFF. CDR3 nucleotide sequence: TGTGCCAGTAGTATAGAACGGGAGGGTTACAATGAGCAGTTCTTC. Combining the CDR3 with reference TRBV19 and TRBJ2-1 gives the whole variable domain DGGITQSPKYLFRKEGQNVTLSCEQNLNHDAMYWYRQDPGQGLRLIYYSQIVNDFQKGDIAEGYSVSREKKESFPLTVTSAQKNPTAFYLCASSIEREGYNEQFFGPGTRLTVL.